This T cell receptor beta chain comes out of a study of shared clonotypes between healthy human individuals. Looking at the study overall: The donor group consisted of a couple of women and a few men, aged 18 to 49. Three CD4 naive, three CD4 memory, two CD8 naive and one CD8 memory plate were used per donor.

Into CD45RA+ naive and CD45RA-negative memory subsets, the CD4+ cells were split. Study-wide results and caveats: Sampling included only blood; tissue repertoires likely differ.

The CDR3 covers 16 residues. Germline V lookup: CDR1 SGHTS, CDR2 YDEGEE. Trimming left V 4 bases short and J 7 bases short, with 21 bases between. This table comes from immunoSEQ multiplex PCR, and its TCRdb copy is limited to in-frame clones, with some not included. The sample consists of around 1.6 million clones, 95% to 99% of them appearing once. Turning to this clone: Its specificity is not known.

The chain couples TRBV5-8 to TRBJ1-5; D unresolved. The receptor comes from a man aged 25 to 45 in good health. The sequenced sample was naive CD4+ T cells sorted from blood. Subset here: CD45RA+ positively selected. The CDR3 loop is CASSKIRSVVRQPQHF. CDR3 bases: TGTGCCAGCAGCAAGATCAGGTCGGTTGTTAGGCAGCCCCAGCATTTT.